The sample holds a few counts of the clone carrying this TCR beta chain. What it binds is not known. This entry belongs to a study of T cells in Graves' hyperthyroidism and ophthalmopathy. Study conclusions and caveats: Researchers found most expanded thyroid clonotypes above 0.001 in blood as well. In simple terms, a model built on 13 V-J features told ophthalmopathy apart from stable hyperthyroidism.

Between the trimmed V and J ends, which lost 2 bases and 6 bases, there was a span of 16 bases. Per germline, CDR1 DFQATT and CDR2 SNEGSKA (reference sequence). This CDR3 region has 15 residues. Amplification targeted TCR beta CDR3 regions from RNA transcripts. The primer set for the first-round RT-PCR of the TCR CDR3 was HTBI. TCRdb reprocessed the multiplex PCR reads via MiXCR and lists one record per CDR3 protein. The sample includes 250,000 to 300,000 distinct CDR3 sequences, around 15% of them seen just once. J is TRBJ1-4 and V is TRBV20-1, with D possibly matching TRBD1 (6 bases). Specimen: blood. The TCR comes from a woman between 40 and 50 years old with Graves' hyperthyroidism. CDR3 amino acids: CSARPSRGPDEKLFF. The CDR3 coding sequence is TGCAGTGCTAGACCTTCCAGGGGACCTGATGAAAAACTGTTTTTT.